The 10 T cell receptor beta chains in this list originate from one sample, sequenced in a study of cytomegalovirus exposure and HLA in healthy donors. The primer mix had 60 Vbeta and 13 Jbeta primers. The repertoire was sequenced with immunoSEQ multiplex PCR; TCRdb's copy has only in-frame clones and lacks some. The sample lists 160,000 or so clones, 84% occurring once. The sequenced material came from PBMCs. These receptors were collected from a man aged 45-60 years in good health and CMV-seropositive.

This chain links TRBV5-6 with TRBJ1-4; D might be TRBD1 (6 bases). The CDR3 length is 15 residues. Deletions cut 4 bases from V and 7 bases from J, with 17 bases between. CDR1 and CDR2 from the germline V gene are SGHDT and YYEEEE. The DNA for the CDR3 is TGTGCCAGCAGCCTGGGGGCGGGCCGGGGTGAAAAACTGTTTTTT. Its translation: CASSLGAGRGEKLFF.

This clone was seen a handful of times. The chain recombines TRBV27 with TRBJ1-6; D is perhaps TRBD1 (5 bases). Germline V gene lookup returns CDR1 MNHEY and CDR2 SMNVEV (reference sequence). The V and J ends lost 2 bases and 9 bases respectively, with 14 bases between them. The CDR3 is 15 amino acids. The CDR3 spells CASSLTTASGSPLHF. For the CDR3, the DNA is TGTGCCAGCAGTTTAACGACAGCTTCGGGTTCACCCCTCCACTTT.

The chain couples TRBV5-8 to TRBJ1-6; D is ambiguous. The CDR3 totals 14 residues. V was trimmed by 0 bases and J by 7 bases, leaving 8 bases between them. Germline lookup yields CDR1 SGHTS and CDR2 YDEGEE. DNA for the CDR3: TGTGCCAGCAGCTTGGACAGACAAAATTCACCCCTCCACTTT. This encodes CASSLDRQNSPLHF.

The DNA of the CDR3 is TGTGCCAGCAGCCTCGGGACTAGCGGGGAGACAGATACGCAGTATTTT. Its protein product is CASSLGTSGETDTQYF. This chain links TRBV5-6 with TRBJ2-3; 13 bases match TRBD2. Germline V gene lookup returns CDR1 SGHDT and CDR2 YYEEEE. The CDR3 has 16 amino acids. The junction had 5 bases not matched to a gene; V was cut back by 4 bases and J by 3 bases.

The chain couples TRBV5-1 to TRBJ1-1, with D possibly TRBD1 on 5 matching bases. The CDR3 contains 15 residues. Trimming shortened V by 0 bases and J by 2 bases, and 11 bases separated the two germline ends. Germline CDR1 reads SGHRS; CDR2 reads YFSETQ. This CDR3 is CASSLAAGINTEAFF. CDR3 sequence (DNA): TGCGCCAGCAGCTTGGCTGCAGGGATCAACACTGAAGCTTTCTTT.

The chain employs TRBV20-1 and TRBJ1-2; no firm D call. The V gene lost 3 bases and the J gene lost 8 bases, with 10 bases spanning the gap. Looked up from germline, CDR1 is DFQATT and CDR2 is SNEGSKA (reference sequence). CDR3 length: 11 residues. This chain's CDR3 is CSARGGNGYTF. CDR3 nucleotides: TGCAGTGCTAGGGGAGGGAACGGCTACACCTTC.

This clone has only a few counts. The V call is TRBV19, the J call TRBJ2-3, with a possible D match to TRBD2 (6 bases). This CDR3 is built from 18 residues. Germline CDR1 LNHDA, CDR2 SQIVND (reference sequence). V lost 2 bases, J lost 0 bases, and 18 bases lay in between. CDR3 in amino acids: CASSILGGRGISTDTQYF. In nucleotides, the CDR3 is TGTGCCAGTAGTATACTGGGCGGGCGGGGTATTAGCACAGATACGCAGTATTTT.

The chain joins TRBV5-5 to TRBJ2-7; possible D gene TRBD2, 5 bases. Deletions cut 2 bases from V and 0 bases from J, with 6 bases between. CDR3 length equals 13 residues. Germline V gives CDR1 SGHKS, CDR2 YYEKEE (reference sequence). The CDR3 DNA is TGTGCCAGCAGCTTCCGGGGCTCCTACGAGCAGTACTTC. It is translated as CASSFRGSYEQYF.

Here the CDR3 DNA reads TGTGCCAGCAGTGAATCTGATGGGACAGGGACACACGAGCAGTACGTC. Translated: CASSESDGTGTHEQYV. The J gene is TRBJ2-7, the V gene TRBV6-1; TRBD1 aligns across 9 bases. The CDR3 runs 16 residues. The J segment lost 5 bases and the V segment lost 2 bases, leaving 10 bases of the junction unmatched. CDR1 MNHNS and CDR2 SASEGT come from the germline V gene.

The chain is built from TRBV6-5 and TRBJ1-1; D is unresolved. Trimming took off 0 bases at V and 6 bases at J, with 14 bases between the two ends. The CDR3 totals 15 residues. The germline gives CDR1 MNHEY, CDR2 SVGAGI. CDR3 sequence reads: CASSYSSKGVSEAFF. The CDR3, as DNA: TGTGCCAGCAGTTACTCGTCCAAGGGAGTATCTGAAGCTTTCTTT.